A selection of T cell receptor beta chains follows, all from one sample in a study of blood T cell repertoires in COVID-19. Produced via immunoSEQ multiplex PCR; TCRdb's table is partial and in-frame only. The data show about half a million clones, approximately 92% seen once. Sequenced: peripheral blood. The receptors derive from a man aged 18 to 35 with COVID-19, enrolled during active disease. Each CDR3 is given with its conserved first and last residue. Each record gives: CDR3 protein, CDR3 DNA, J gene, D gene, V gene, clone size. The D gene is left open where the match is weak. The size entry is marked missing in some rows and otherwise reads once, few, many or a size class.

CDR3 protein: CASSMAGQPYSPLHF; CDR3 DNA: TGTGCCAGCAGCATGGCGGGACAGCCATATTCACCCCTCCACTTT; J gene: TRBJ1-6; D gene: TRBD1; V gene: TRBV7-2; clone size: .
CDR3 protein: CASSVAHTNYGYTF; CDR3 DNA: TGTGCCAGCAGCGTAGCCCACACTAACTATGGCTACACCTTC; J gene: TRBJ1-2; D gene: .; V gene: TRBV9; clone size: .
CDR3 protein: CASSVGQGPDTQYF; CDR3 DNA: TGTGCCAGTAGTGTCGGACAGGGTCCGGATACGCAGTATTTT; J gene: TRBJ2-3; D gene: TRBD1; V gene: TRBV19; clone size: many
CDR3 protein: CASSILAGVEDTQYF; CDR3 DNA: TGTGCCAGTAGTATACTAGCGGGAGTCGAAGATACGCAGTATTTT; J gene: TRBJ2-3; D gene: TRBD2; V gene: TRBV19; clone size: .
CDR3 protein: CASTGAGGFGYTF; CDR3 DNA: TGTGCCAGCACGGGGGCAGGGGGCTTTGGCTACACCTTC; J gene: TRBJ1-2; D gene: TRBD1; V gene: TRBV6-5; clone size: once
CDR3 protein: CASSQAGVADTQYF; CDR3 DNA: TGTGCCAGCAGCCAAGCGGGAGTCGCAGATACGCAGTATTTT; J gene: TRBJ2-3; D gene: .; V gene: TRBV4-2; clone size: .
CDR3 protein: CASSLRWGGEQFF; CDR3 DNA: TGCGCCAGCAGCTTGAGGTGGGGGGGTGAGCAGTTCTTC; J gene: TRBJ2-1; D gene: TRBD2; V gene: TRBV5-1; clone size: .
CDR3 protein: CARSPGLAGGPDTQYF; CDR3 DNA: TGTGCCAGAAGCCCCGGACTAGCGGGAGGTCCAGATACGCAGTATTTT; J gene: TRBJ2-3; D gene: TRBD2; V gene: TRBV5-3; clone size: .
CDR3 protein: CASSVGDRGPGNTIYF; CDR3 DNA: TGTGCCAGCAGCGTAGGGGACAGGGGGCCGGGAAACACCATATATTTT; J gene: TRBJ1-3; D gene: TRBD1; V gene: TRBV9; clone size: .
CDR3 protein: CAIKGAFRTDTQYF; CDR3 DNA: TGTGCCATCAAAGGGGCGTTTAGGACAGATACGCAGTATTTT; J gene: TRBJ2-3; D gene: .; V gene: TRBV10-3; clone size: few
CDR3 protein: CASSLFGEGSNQPQHF; CDR3 DNA: TGTGCCAGCAGTTTATTTGGGGAGGGGAGCAATCAGCCCCAGCATTTT; J gene: TRBJ1-5; D gene: .; V gene: TRBV27; clone size: .
CDR3 protein: CATSGSSPEDEQFF; CDR3 DNA: TGTGCCACCAGTGGCTCTAGCCCCGAGGATGAGCAGTTCTTC; J gene: TRBJ2-1; D gene: .; V gene: TRBV24-1; clone size: .
CDR3 protein: CASSYGTANQPQHF; CDR3 DNA: TGTGCCAGCAGCTACGGGACAGCAAATCAGCCCCAGCATTTT; J gene: TRBJ1-5; D gene: TRBD1; V gene: TRBV7-9; clone size: .
CDR3 protein: CASSYRHANQPQHF; CDR3 DNA: TGTGCCAGCAGTTACAGACATGCGAATCAGCCCCAGCATTTT; J gene: TRBJ1-5; D gene: .; V gene: TRBV6-5; clone size: .